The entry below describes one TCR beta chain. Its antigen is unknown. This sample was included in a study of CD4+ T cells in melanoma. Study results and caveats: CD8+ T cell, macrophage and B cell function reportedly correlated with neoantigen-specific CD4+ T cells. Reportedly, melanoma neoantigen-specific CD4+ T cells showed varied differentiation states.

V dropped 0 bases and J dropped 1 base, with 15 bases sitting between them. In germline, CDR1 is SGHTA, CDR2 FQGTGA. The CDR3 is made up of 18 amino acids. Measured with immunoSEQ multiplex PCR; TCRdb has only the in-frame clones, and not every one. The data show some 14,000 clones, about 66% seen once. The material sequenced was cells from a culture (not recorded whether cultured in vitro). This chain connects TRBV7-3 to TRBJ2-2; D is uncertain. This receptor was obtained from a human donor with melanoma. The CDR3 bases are TGTGCCAGCAGCTTAACCGCTACCCAATTAGGGAACACCGGGGAGCTGTTTTTT. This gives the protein CASSLTATQLGNTGELFF. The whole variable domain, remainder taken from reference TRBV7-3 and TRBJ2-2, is GAGVSQTPSNKVTEKGKYVELRCDPISGHTALYWYRQSLGQGPEFLIYFQGTGAADDSGLPNDRFFAVRPEGSVSTLKIQRTERGDSAVYLCASSLTATQLGNTGELFFGEGSRLTVL.